These T cell receptor beta chains were read from a single sample in a study of T cell repertoires in cytomegalovirus infection. These TCRs' antigens remain unknown. From the reads, TCRdb called clonotypes with MiXCR, one entry per CDR3 protein. Here the sample spans about 890,000 distinct CDR3 sequences, 31% being singletons. Material: cultured CD8+ T cells from PBMCs, obtained from culture after CMV antigen stimulation. Receptors were obtained from a human donor in good health (CMV status not recorded). Some clones in this sample may be carry-over from other donors' samples. The CDR3 runs from the conserved cysteine through the conserved F or W. A D gene is named only where the DNA matches it firmly. Rows may omit the clone size; those that give it use once, few, many or a size class.

J: TRBJ2-3
D: NA
size: NA
V: TRBV2
CDR3: CASLADTQYF
DNA: TGTGCCAGCCTGGCCGATACGCAGTATTTT

J: TRBJ2-5
D: TRBD1
size: NA
V: TRBV7-9
CDR3: CASSSVTGEEETQYF
DNA: TGTGCCAGCAGCTCAGTCACAGGGGAAGAAGAGACCCAGTACTTC

J: TRBJ2-2
D: NA
size: NA
V: TRBV7-8
CDR3: CASSHSGPGELFF
DNA: TGTGCCAGCAGCCACTCGGGTCCCGGGGAGCTGTTTTTT

J: TRBJ1-1
D: NA
size: once
V: TRBV6-6
CDR3: CASSYTQRGFNTEAFF
DNA: TGTGCCAGCAGTTACACCCAGAGGGGATTTAACACTGAAGCTTTCTTT

J: TRBJ2-1
D: TRBD2
size: NA
V: TRBV15
CDR3: CATSRKFRGGSSYNEQFF
DNA: TGTGCCACCAGCAGAAAATTTCGGGGGGGGAGCTCCTACAATGAGCAGTTCTTC

J: TRBJ2-7
D: NA
size: few
V: TRBV19
CDR3: CASGGSLDTGEQYF
DNA: TGTGCCAGCGGGGGAAGCTTAGATACAGGCGAGCAGTACTTC

J: TRBJ1-5
D: NA
size: NA
V: TRBV7-6
CDR3: CASSSGQYVQPQHF
DNA: TGTGCCAGCAGCTCAGGACAATACGTCCAGCCCCAGCATTTT

J: TRBJ1-5
D: NA
size: few
V: TRBV7-9
CDR3: CASSLSGGAYQPQHF
DNA: TGTGCCAGCAGCCTATCCGGGGGCGCCTATCAGCCCCAGCATTTT

J: TRBJ2-1
D: TRBD1
size: NA
V: TRBV5-1
CDR3: CASSLGWGDRGDEQFF
DNA: TGCGCCAGCAGCTTGGGTTGGGGGGACAGGGGAGATGAGCAGTTCTTC

J: TRBJ2-4
D: TRBD1
size: few
V: TRBV6-5
CDR3: CASSYSKGQGTKNIQYF
DNA: TGTGCCAGCAGTTACTCGAAAGGACAGGGGACCAAAAACATTCAGTACTTC

J: TRBJ1-1
D: NA
size: few
V: TRBV12-3/TRBV12-4
CDR3: CASSLGVLSTEAFF
DNA: TGTGCCAGCAGTTTAGGGGTTTTGAGCACTGAAGCTTTCTTT

J: TRBJ1-4
D: TRBD1
size: NA
V: TRBV12-3/TRBV12-4
CDR3: CASSHRDRGMPNEKLFF
DNA: TGTGCCAGCAGTCACCGGGACAGGGGAATGCCTAATGAAAAACTGTTTTTT

J: TRBJ1-4
D: NA
size: once
V: TRBV27
CDR3: CASSFNGAGEKLFF
DNA: TGTGCCAGCAGTTTTAACGGCGCGGGTGAAAAACTGTTTTTT

J: TRBJ1-5
D: NA
size: NA
V: TRBV7-4
CDR3: CTSSLGRGNQPQHF
DNA: TGTACCAGCAGCTTAGGGCGGGGCAATCAGCCCCAGCATTTT

J: TRBJ2-1
D: NA
size: NA
V: TRBV7-2
CDR3: CASSLSSVSPYNEQFF
DNA: TGTGCCAGCAGCTTATCATCAGTGTCCCCCTACAATGAGCAGTTCTTC

J: TRBJ1-2
D: NA
size: NA
V: TRBV11-2
CDR3: CASSSSGSQFLYGYTF
DNA: TGTGCCAGCAGCTCGTCCGGGTCACAATTTCTCTATGGCTACACCTTC

J: TRBJ1-1
D: NA
size: NA
V: TRBV5-6
CDR3: CASSLGQTPHPSSYTEAFF
DNA: TGTGCCAGCAGCTTGGGACAGACACCACACCCGTCATCTTACACTGAAGCTTTCTTT

J: TRBJ2-1
D: NA
size: NA
V: TRBV11-2
CDR3: CASSLVSRYNEQFF
DNA: TGTGCCAGCAGCTTAGTATCCAGATACAATGAGCAGTTCTTC

J: TRBJ1-1
D: NA
size: many
V: TRBV7-6
CDR3: CASSNAGTHTEAFF
DNA: TGTGCCAGCTCCAACGCCGGGACCCACACTGAAGCTTTCTTT

J: TRBJ1-2
D: NA
size: NA
V: TRBV4-3
CDR3: CASSQEGYEDYGYTF
DNA: TGCGCCAGCAGCCAAGAGGGGTATGAGGACTATGGCTACACCTTC

J: TRBJ2-7
D: NA
size: NA
V: TRBV28
CDR3: CASSVREPHYEQYF
DNA: TGTGCCAGCAGCGTCAGGGAGCCCCATTACGAGCAGTACTTC

J: TRBJ1-5
D: NA
size: NA
V: TRBV6-1
CDR3: CASSEEVWGGQPQHF
DNA: TGTGCCAGCAGTGAAGAGGTGTGGGGGGGTCAGCCCCAGCATTTT

J: TRBJ2-2
D: TRBD2
size: few
V: TRBV7-4
CDR3: CSGGNTGELFF
DNA: TGTAGCGGGGGCAACACCGGGGAGCTGTTTTTT

J: TRBJ2-2
D: TRBD2
size: NA
V: TRBV6-5
CDR3: CASIVGGGVRSGELFF
DNA: TGTGCCAGCATAGTCGGGGGGGGGGTTCGTTCCGGGGAGCTGTTTTTT

J: TRBJ1-2
D: TRBD1
size: few
V: TRBV6-9
CDR3: CASSYGTGGGSNYGYTF
DNA: TGTGCCAGCAGTTATGGAACAGGGGGCGGTTCGAACTATGGCTACACCTTC

J: TRBJ2-1
D: NA
size: NA
V: TRBV6-1
CDR3: CASSSTTGPPYNEQFF
DNA: TGTGCCAGCAGCTCCACTACGGGCCCTCCTTACAATGAGCAGTTCTTC

J: TRBJ2-7
D: TRBD1
size: few
V: TRBV5-5
CDR3: CASSVTGTETYEQYF
DNA: TGTGCCAGCAGCGTAACCGGGACAGAGACCTACGAGCAGTACTTC

J: TRBJ2-1
D: TRBD1
size: NA
V: TRBV27
CDR3: CASSLTDRNEQFF
DNA: TGTGCCAGCAGTTTAACGGACAGGAATGAGCAGTTCTTC

J: TRBJ2-2
D: NA
size: few
V: TRBV19
CDR3: CAAGTGELFF
DNA: TGTGCCGCCGGAACCGGGGAGCTGTTTTTT

J: TRBJ1-6
D: TRBD1
size: once
V: TRBV11-2
CDR3: CASSPYRDRDRGSPLHF
DNA: TGTGCCAGCAGCCCCTACCGGGACAGGGACAGGGGTTCACCCCTCCACTTT

J: TRBJ2-1
D: TRBD2
size: NA
V: TRBV4-1
CDR3: CASSQGERGAYNEQFF
DNA: TGCGCCAGCAGCCAAGGGGAGCGGGGGGCTTACAATGAGCAGTTCTTC

J: TRBJ1-1
D: NA
size: few
V: TRBV27
CDR3: CASSLQDDTEAFF
DNA: TGTGCCAGCAGTTTACAGGATGACACTGAAGCTTTCTTT

J: TRBJ1-2
D: NA
size: NA
V: TRBV7-9
CDR3: CASRIQGPKGGYTF
DNA: TGTGCCAGCAGAATACAGGGCCCCAAGGGTGGCTACACCTTC

J: TRBJ2-1
D: TRBD2
size: few
V: TRBV7-6
CDR3: CATSGGAFEQFF
DNA: TGTGCCACCAGCGGGGGGGCGTTTGAGCAGTTCTTC

J: TRBJ2-2
D: NA
size: NA
V: TRBV27
CDR3: CASSLSWTRAGELFF
DNA: TGTGCCAGCAGTTTATCCTGGACCCGGGCCGGGGAGCTGTTTTTT

J: TRBJ1-3
D: NA
size: NA
V: TRBV29-1
CDR3: CSAWRGNTIYF
DNA: TGCAGCGCGTGGCGGGGAAACACCATATATTTT

J: TRBJ2-7
D: NA
size: NA
V: TRBV10-3
CDR3: CAISEFTGSYEQYF
DNA: TGTGCCATCAGTGAGTTTACAGGATCCTACGAGCAGTACTTC

J: TRBJ2-3
D: TRBD2
size: many
V: TRBV4-1
CDR3: CASSLSSARGEDTQYF
DNA: TGCGCCAGCAGCCTCTCCTCGGCCCGGGGGGAAGATACGCAGTATTTT

J: TRBJ1-1
D: NA
size: NA
V: TRBV20-1
CDR3: CSARGMNTEAFF
DNA: TGCAGTGCTAGAGGAATGAACACTGAAGCTTTCTTT

J: TRBJ2-3
D: TRBD1
size: NA
V: TRBV4-1
CDR3: CASSHSGGVKDTQYF
DNA: TGCGCCAGCAGCCACTCAGGGGGCGTAAAAGATACGCAGTATTTT

J: TRBJ2-5
D: TRBD2
size: NA
V: TRBV7-9
CDR3: CVSSLKRLSSGGAQETQYF
DNA: TGTGTCAGCAGCTTAAAAAGGTTGTCTAGCGGGGGTGCTCAAGAGACCCAGTACTTC

J: TRBJ2-5
D: NA
size: NA
V: TRBV3-1
CDR3: CASSQGRDFQETQYF
DNA: TGTGCCAGCAGCCAAGGTCGGGACTTCCAAGAGACCCAGTACTTC

J: TRBJ1-5
D: NA
size: few
V: TRBV5-5
CDR3: CASSLTQTARQPQHF
DNA: TGTGCCAGCAGCTTGACTCAAACAGCGAGACAGCCCCAGCATTTT

J: TRBJ2-3
D: NA
size: NA
V: TRBV6-2/TRBV6-3
CDR3: CASSPRLVLDTQYF
DNA: TGTGCCAGCAGTCCTCGACTAGTGTTGGATACGCAGTATTTT

J: TRBJ1-5
D: TRBD1
size: few
V: TRBV27
CDR3: CASSSRQGRGNQPQHF
DNA: TGTGCCAGCAGTTCAAGACAGGGAAGGGGCAATCAGCCCCAGCATTTT